The sequence of this T cell receptor (beta chain) was determined in a study of T cell repertoires in cytomegalovirus infection. Study background: CMV epitopes in the study were HLA-C-restricted (recently identified) and HLA-B-restricted (well studied). Whole-study findings and limits: CMV carriers with the relevant HLA were identified by cumulative public TCR beta family frequency.

A note on this clonotype: Its matching antigen is unknown.

V dropped 5 bases and J dropped 5 bases, with 18 bases sitting between them. Germline V lookup: CDR1 SGHNT, CDR2 YENEEA. The CDR3 is 15 amino acids. MiXCR was run by TCRdb on the reads, yielding one entry per CDR3 protein. The sample lists roughly 350,000 distinct CDR3 sequences, roughly a third seen once, with about 13% in the top ten. This rearrangement joins TRBV11-3 to TRBJ2-5; TRBD1 might be the D (6 bases). The sample here was cultured PBMCs, taken from culture after CMV antigen stimulation. The source of this sequence is a human donor in good health (CMV status not recorded). Some clones in this sample may be carry-over from other donors' samples. The CDR3 coding sequence is TGTGCCAGCAGCCCCAGGGGCACAGGGTTGGAGACCCAGTACTTC. Its protein product is CASSPRGTGLETQYF.